These T cell receptor beta chains were read from a single sample in a study of post-analysis software for immune sequencing data. One entry per CDR3 protein results from TCRdb running MiXCR on the PCR reads. The table includes approximately 440,000 distinct CDR3 sequences, over 35% detected once. Source material: blood. Receptors were obtained from a girl aged 10 to 17 with multiple sclerosis. Each CDR3 is given with its conserved first and last residue. The order of the fields is clone size, D gene, J gene, V gene, CDR3 DNA, CDR3 protein. D genes are given only for firm matches. Only part of the rows carry a size: once, few, many, or a class if the clone is expanded.

few,-,TRBJ2-2,TRBV7-2,TGTGCCAGCAGCCAACAAGACGCGAACACCGGGGAGCTGTTTTTT,CASSQQDANTGELFF
-,TRBD2,TRBJ2-1,TRBV11-1,TGTGCCAGCAGCTCCACTAGCGAGATAAACAATGAGCAGTTCTTC,CASSSTSEINNEQFF
-,-,TRBJ2-1,TRBV3-1,TGTGCCAGCAGCCAAGATTTGACGGGCAGAGAGCAGTTCTTC,CASSQDLTGREQFF
-,-,TRBJ2-7,TRBV20-1,TGCAGTGCTAGACAGGGGGGGAGGACCTACGAGCAGTACTTC,CSARQGGRTYEQYF
few,TRBD1,TRBJ2-7,TRBV29-1,TGCAGCGCCGTGGGCCGGGACAGGGTGTACGAGCAGTACTTC,CSAVGRDRVYEQYF
-,-,TRBJ2-1,TRBV9,TGTGCCAGCAGCGTAGCATACGATGTTGAGCAGTTCTTC,CASSVAYDVEQFF
-,-,TRBJ1-2,TRBV6-1,TGTGCAGGGGGTCGCGGCTCCCGACTCAACTATGGCTACACCTTC,CAGGRGSRLNYGYTF
-,-,TRBJ2-5,TRBV7-2,TGTGCCAGCAGCTCTAGTCCCCAAGAGGCCCAGTACTTC,CASSSSPQEAQYF
few,-,TRBJ2-5,TRBV12-3/TRBV12-4,TGTGCCAGCAGTTCCTGGACTGGAGGAGAGTACTTC,CASSSWTGGEYF
-,-,TRBJ2-7,TRBV7-2,TGTGCCAGCAGCTTTCCGGGACAACACTCCTACGAGCAGTACTTC,CASSFPGQHSYEQYF
many,TRBD2,TRBJ2-7,TRBV4-1,TGCGCCAGCAGCCAAGAGTTGGTAGCGGGAGAGGGTTACGAGCAGTACTTC,CASSQELVAGEGYEQYF
few,TRBD1,TRBJ2-5,TRBV27,TGTGCCAGCAGTTCACAGGGACAGAATCAAGAGACCCAGTACTTC,CASSSQGQNQETQYF
-,-,TRBJ1-2,TRBV12-3/TRBV12-4,TGTGCCAGCAGTTTAGGCGCCATCTATGGCTACACCTTC,CASSLGAIYGYTF
-,-,TRBJ2-3,TRBV7-2,TGTGCCAGCTCCCCCGTTGTAAGGGCAGATACGCAGTATTTT,CASSPVVRADTQYF
few,TRBD1,TRBJ2-1,TRBV4-2,TGTGCCAGCAGCCAAGGGACAGGGCCCTACAATGAGCAGTTCTTC,CASSQGTGPYNEQFF
-,-,TRBJ2-7,TRBV2,TGTGCCAGCAGCCCCATAAACTACGAGCAGTACTTC,CASSPINYEQYF
-,TRBD2,TRBJ2-1,TRBV19,TGTGCCAGTACTCCCCCCGGGACTAGCGGGATAGATGAGCAGTTCTTC,CASTPPGTSGIDEQFF
-,TRBD1,TRBJ2-1,TRBV28,TGTGCCAGCAGTTTAGCGGACAGGGCCTACAATGAGCAGTTCTTC,CASSLADRAYNEQFF
few,-,TRBJ1-1,TRBV5-1,TGCGCCAGCAGCCCGGAGAGTGGGGACACTGAAGCTTTCTTT,CASSPESGDTEAFF
few,TRBD2,TRBJ2-7,TRBV28,TGTGCCAGCAGTTTAATGGCTAGCGGGAGCCACGAGCAGTACTTC,CASSLMASGSHEQYF
-,TRBD2,TRBJ2-7,TRBV20-1,TGCAGTGCCCCCATCCGAGCGGGAGGGGACGAGCAGTACTTC,CSAPIRAGGDEQYF
-,-,TRBJ2-7,TRBV29-1,TGCAGCGTTGTACGGCAGCAAGAGCAGTACTTC,CSVVRQQEQYF
few,-,TRBJ2-1,TRBV28,TGTGCCAGCAGGGACAATGAGCAGTTCTTC,CASRDNEQFF
-,-,TRBJ1-2,TRBV4-1,TGCGCCAGCAGCCCTCTGATGGGGGGCAATGGCTACACCTTC,CASSPLMGGNGYTF
-,-,TRBJ2-1,TRBV29-1,TGCAGCGTAACCGGGACACCAACCTCCTACAATGAGCAGTTCTTC,CSVTGTPTSYNEQFF
few,TRBD1,TRBJ1-1,TRBV29-1,TGCAGCGCCGATCCAGGCAGGGGGTCTGAAGCTTTCTTT,CSADPGRGSEAFF
many,TRBD2,TRBJ2-7,TRBV7-2,TGTGCCAGCAGCTTCCTAGCGGGATCCGCCTACGAGCAGTACTTC,CASSFLAGSAYEQYF
-,-,TRBJ2-7,TRBV7-8,TGTGCCAGCAGCTTAGCGAGGGAAACCTACGAGCAGTACTTC,CASSLARETYEQYF
-,-,TRBJ2-5,TRBV6-5,TGTGCCAGCAGTCTATGGACTGGCGGTAACCAAGAGACCCAGTACTTC,CASSLWTGGNQETQYF
few,TRBD2,TRBJ2-3,TRBV5-1,TGCGCCAGCAGCAGAAAACTAGCGGGAGTACCAGATACGCAGTATTTT,CASSRKLAGVPDTQYF
few,TRBD2,TRBJ2-1,TRBV2,TGTGCGGGGCGGGAGCACAATGAGCAGTTCTTC,CAGREHNEQFF
-,-,TRBJ1-1,TRBV7-9,TGTGCCTGGACCCTTACAGTTCGTGACGAAGCTTTCTTT,CAWTLTVRDEAFF
-,TRBD1,TRBJ1-5,TRBV20-1,TGCAGTGCTAGGGCGGGACAGGGTGGTCAGCCCCAGCATTTT,CSARAGQGGQPQHF
-,-,TRBJ2-1,TRBV28,TGTGCCAGCGGAACAAGGGTGCGCCATGAGCAGTTCTTC,CASGTRVRHEQFF
-,-,TRBJ2-1,TRBV5-1,TGCGCCAGCAGCGCGGCGCAGACCTTCTACAATGAGCAGTTCTTC,CASSAAQTFYNEQFF
-,TRBD1,TRBJ1-1,TRBV7-9,TGTGCCAGCAGCTTAGCGCGGCGGGACAGTGAAGCTTTCTTT,CASSLARRDSEAFF
-,TRBD1,TRBJ1-5,TRBV7-9,TGTGCCAGCAGCGCCCGGACAGGGTTTAATCAGCCCCAGCATTTT,CASSARTGFNQPQHF
-,TRBD1,TRBJ1-4,TRBV12-3/TRBV12-4,TGTGCCAGCAGAAAGGGACAGATTAATGAAAAACTGTTTTTT,CASRKGQINEKLFF
few,-,TRBJ1-2,TRBV9,TGTGCCAGCAGCGTAGCCGCAGCTACTAACTATGGCTACACCTTC,CASSVAAATNYGYTF
-,-,TRBJ2-7,TRBV9,TGTGCCAGCAGCGTAGGCCCGGAGGTCGGCTCCTACGAGCAGTACTTC,CASSVGPEVGSYEQYF
-,TRBD2,TRBJ2-1,TRBV7-9,TGTGCCAGCAGCTTAGTATCACTAGGGAGGGATGAGCAGTTCTTC,CASSLVSLGRDEQFF
few,-,TRBJ2-3,TRBV15,TGTGCCACCAGCAGAGGTCTAGCCGAGTCAGATACGCAGTATTTT,CATSRGLAESDTQYF
many,-,TRBJ2-7,TRBV28,TGTGCCAGCAGCCCCCCCGGGTCCTACGAGCAGTACTTC,CASSPPGSYEQYF
-,TRBD1,TRBJ2-6,TRBV12-3/TRBV12-4,TGTGCCAGCAGTTTGGGTGACAGGGGGCTTGGGGCCAACGTCCTGACTTTC,CASSLGDRGLGANVLTF
-,-,TRBJ1-1,TRBV7-2,TGTGCCAGCAGCTTAGAGACGATGGCGGACACTGAAGCTTTCTTT,CASSLETMADTEAFF
few,-,TRBJ2-7,TRBV18,TGTGCCAGCTCACCGGGGGCGCCCCCGAACGAGCAGTACTTC,CASSPGAPPNEQYF
-,TRBD1,TRBJ2-1,TRBV29-1,TGCAGCGTTGAGAGGACAGGGGGCGACGAGCAGTTCTTC,CSVERTGGDEQFF
once,-,TRBJ2-1,TRBV3-1,TGTGCCAGCAGCCAACTCCTCAAGCTCGATGAGCAGTTCTTC,CASSQLLKLDEQFF
-,-,TRBJ2-3,TRBV4-2,TGCGCCAGCAGCCAAGAACCGGCTGCTAGCACAGATACGCAGTATTTT,CASSQEPAASTDTQYF
-,-,TRBJ2-1,TRBV28,TGTGCCAGCAGTTGGGGAACAGGGTACCAAGAGACCCAGTTCTTC,CASSWGTGYQETQFF
few,-,TRBJ2-7,TRBV9,TGTGCCAGCAGCGTAGGTCCAACGGCGGAGGGGACCTACGAGCAGTACTTC,CASSVGPTAEGTYEQYF
-,TRBD2,TRBJ2-1,TRBV12-3/TRBV12-4,TGTGCCAGCAGTTCTGGGGCTAGCGGGAGTTGTCTGTTCTTC,CASSSGASGSCLFF
-,-,TRBJ1-1,TRBV6-1,TGTGCCAGCAGCTCTCTGGTATGGGATCAGACAAAGAACACTGAAGCTTTCTTT,CASSSLVWDQTKNTEAFF